The next 6 T cell receptor beta chains were all read from a single sample in a study of control samples from healthy donors and cancer patients. Sequenced by immunoSEQ multiplex PCR; TCRdb stores in-frame clones only, minus some. The table records around 130,000 clones, around nine tenths of them present only once. The sample consisted of blood. Receptors were obtained from a young man in good health.

This chain joins TRBV4-1 and TRBJ1-4; the D is unclear. The CDR3 runs to 15 residues. V was shortened by 0 bases and J by 8 bases, with 13 bases between the two germline ends. Per the germline V gene, CDR1 is MGHRA and CDR2 is YSYEKL. The CDR3, as DNA: TGCGCCAGCAGCCAAGATTGGGTTCCCGGCGAAAAACTGTTTTTT. The encoded protein is CASSQDWVPGEKLFF.

V is TRBV2 and J is TRBJ1-6; 8 positions match TRBD1. Germline V CDR1 and CDR2: SNHLY, FYNNEI. With V trimmed by 4 bases and J by 7 bases, 9 bases remained unmatched. The CDR3 covers 16 residues. The DNA for the CDR3 is TGTGCCAGCAGTGTCGAGACAGGGGCATCCAATTCACCCCTCCACTTT. This encodes CASSVETGASNSPLHF.

The chain uses TRBV2 and TRBJ2-1; 7 nucleotides agree with TRBD1. Looked up from germline, CDR1 is SNHLY and CDR2 is FYNNEI. The CDR3 is made up of 13 amino acids. V lost 8 bases and J lost 8; bases outside the gene matches: 9. CDR3 protein: CASGRQGIHEQFF. In DNA, the CDR3 is TGTGCCAGCGGCCGACAGGGTATCCATGAGCAGTTCTTC.

The chain has TRBV3-1 (or the pseudogene TRBV3-2) and TRBJ2-7; TRBD1 might be the D (5 bases). Germline V gene data show CDR1 as LGHDT and CDR2 as YNNKEL (reference sequence). The CDR3 extends over 18 amino acids. The V and J ends lost 1 base and 2 bases respectively, with 21 bases between them. The CDR3 sequence: CASSQAPLRQTNTYEQYF. The DNA for the CDR3 is TGTGCCAGCAGCCAAGCCCCACTTAGACAGACGAACACCTACGAGCAGTACTTC.

The chain has TRBV5-1 and TRBJ2-2; a weak D match, TRBD1 (6 bases). Germline V gene lookup returns CDR1 SGHRS and CDR2 YFSETQ. The CDR3 covers 15 residues. The V gene lost 0 bases and the J gene lost 6 bases, with 12 bases spanning the gap. The DNA for the CDR3 is TGCGCCAGCAGCTTGGAGGGACAAGGGGCCGGGGAGCTGTTTTTT. The encoded protein is CASSLEGQGAGELFF.

This clone was detected once. The chain employs TRBV23-1 and TRBJ1-2; maybe TRBD1 (6 bases). TRBV23-1 is an ORF for which the function is uncertain. CDR3 size: 14 residues. V lost 8 bases and J 4 bases, leaving 17 bases between the germline ends. The CDR3 bases are TGCGCCAGCGGGGGTATGGGGGGCTGCTATGGCTACACCTTC. It yields the protein CASGGMGGCYGYTF.